This is a list of T cell receptor beta chains from one sample in a study of blood T cell repertoires in COVID-19. The method was immunoSEQ multiplex PCR; TCRdb's version includes in-frame clones alone and lacks a portion of them. Of over 350,000 clones in the sample, roughly 85% are singletons; the top ten hold about 2.1%. Sequenced input: PBMCs or T cells enriched from blood (not recorded which). The receptors shown here come from a young woman with acute COVID-19. Both conserved end residues are part of each CDR3. A D gene is named only where the DNA matches it firmly. Some rows mark clone size as missing; the rest say once, few, many or name a class of expanded clone.

>.|.|TRBJ2-1|15|TRBV27
TGTGCCAGCAGTCTAGGACTCCCGGACTACAATGAGCAGTTCTTC
CASSLGLPDYNEQFF
>.|.|TRBJ1-2|12|TRBV6-5
TGTGCCAGCACCGACATCCCCCCTGGCTACACCTTC
CASTDIPPGYTF
>.|few|TRBJ1-4|14|TRBV15
TGTGCCACCAGCAGAGATCCTGGCCGTGAAAAACTGTTTTTT
CATSRDPGREKLFF
>.|.|TRBJ2-2|17|TRBV25-1
TGTGCCAGCGAGGCTTTTCGAGGGGGGGGAAACACCGGGGAGCTGTTTTTT
CASEAFRGGGNTGELFF
>.|.|TRBJ1-1|15|TRBV7-9
TGTGCCAGCAGCTTGGGTCCTCAGCGACTCACTGAAGCTTTCTTT
CASSLGPQRLTEAFF
>.|.|TRBJ2-7|12|TRBV5-1
TGCGCCAGCAGCTACACCGGGTACGAGCAGTACTTC
CASSYTGYEQYF
>TRBD1|once|TRBJ1-3|15|TRBV18
TGTGCCAGCTCACCCGACAGGGGACCTGGAAACACCATATATTTT
CASSPDRGPGNTIYF
>.|.|TRBJ1-5|16|TRBV28
TGTGCCAGCAAATGGGGGGGGTCTCGTAGCAATCAGCCCCAGCATTTT
CASKWGGSRSNQPQHF
>.|once|TRBJ1-3|16|TRBV7-9
TGTGCCAGCAGCTTCGGTCACGGTGACTCTGGAAACACCATATATTTT
CASSFGHGDSGNTIYF
>TRBD1|.|TRBJ1-3|16|TRBV7-8
TGTGCCAGCAGCTTCCGGGACAGATTTTATGGAAACACCATATATTTT
CASSFRDRFYGNTIYF
>TRBD2|.|TRBJ2-1|15|TRBV4-3
TGCGCCAGCAGGGACGGGACTAGCGGGATCAATGAGCAGTTCTTC
CASRDGTSGINEQFF
>TRBD2|.|TRBJ2-1|16|TRBV5-1
TGCGCCAGCAGCGGGAGGAGCGTAAACCAGCGGGGGGAGCAGTTCTTC
CASSGRSVNQRGEQFF
>.|.|TRBJ2-7|14|TRBV19
TGTGCCAGAAGGCTAGGCGTTCCGCTCTACGAGCAGTACTTC
CARRLGVPLYEQYF
>TRBD1|.|TRBJ1-2|13|TRBV30
TGTGCCTGGAGACAGGGGGCTGCCTATGGCTACACCTTC
CAWRQGAAYGYTF
>.|few|TRBJ1-2|13|TRBV7-9
TGTGCCAGCAGCCCCATGGTTAGCTATGGCTACACCTTC
CASSPMVSYGYTF
>TRBD2|.|TRBJ2-1|15|TRBV18
TGTGCCAGCTCACCCCTGACTAGCCAAGGCAATGAGCAGTTCTTC
CASSPLTSQGNEQFF
>TRBD2|.|TRBJ2-7|18|TRBV11-2
TGTGCCAGCAGCTTAGATTCTGGTAGCGGGAGAGTTTCCTACGAGCAGTACTTC
CASSLDSGSGRVSYEQYF
>.|.|TRBJ1-1|16|TRBV12-5
TGTGCTAGTGGTTTGGTCTCTGGGGGGTGGGACACTGAAGCTTTCTTT
CASGLVSGGWDTEAFF
>TRBD1|.|TRBJ1-2|16|TRBV27
TGTGCCAGCAGTCCTACTCGGACAGGCCTCAGCTATGGCTACACCTTC
CASSPTRTGLSYGYTF
>TRBD1|.|TRBJ1-1|14|TRBV2
TGTGCCAGCAGTGCCGGGACAGGGGAATTTGAAGCTTTCTTT
CASSAGTGEFEAFF
>.|.|TRBJ2-1|13|TRBV19
TGTGCCAGTAGAGTGCGTTCTAGCGATGAGCAGTTCTTC
CASRVRSSDEQFF
>TRBD1|.|TRBJ2-3|15|TRBV10-1
TGCGCCAGCAGTAGGGACAGAGCTAGCACAGATACGCAGTATTTT
CASSRDRASTDTQYF
>.|.|TRBJ1-5|12|TRBV7-9
TGTGCCAGCGGGGGGGATGGACAGCCCCAGCATTTT
CASGGDGQPQHF
>.|.|TRBJ2-1|14|TRBV5-1
TGCGCCAGCAGCCCGGGATGGGCTAACAATGAGCAGTTCTTC
CASSPGWANNEQFF
>.|.|TRBJ2-5|14|TRBV7-6
TGTGCCAGCAGCGACAGTATTGCCTACGAGACCCAGTACTTC
CASSDSIAYETQYF
>.|.|TRBJ2-2|13|TRBV19
TGTGCCAGTACCCCGGGGTTCACCGGGGAGCTGTTTTTT
CASTPGFTGELFF
>.|.|TRBJ2-2|14|TRBV7-2
TGTGCCAGCAGCTTACTCCAGGCCGACGGGGAGCTGTTTTTT
CASSLLQADGELFF
>.|.|TRBJ1-2|12|TRBV28
TGTGCCACCCGGAGAGGCTTAGATGGCTACACCTTC
CATRRGLDGYTF
>.|.|TRBJ1-5|17|TRBV27
TGTGCCAGCAGTTTATACCCCTCACAGGGTTCCAATCAGCCCCAGCATTTT
CASSLYPSQGSNQPQHF
>TRBD1|.|TRBJ1-6|15|TRBV19
TGTGCCAGCAACGGACAGGGGGGTTATAATTCACCCCTCCACTTT
CASNGQGGYNSPLHF
>.|once|TRBJ1-1|18|TRBV3-1/TRBV3-2
TGTGCCAGCAGCCAAGAAGAAGGAGGGCGAAGAGGGAACACTGAAGCTTTCTTT
CASSQEEGGRRGNTEAFF
>.|.|TRBJ2-2|13|TRBV6-5
TGTGCCAGCGGGACAAGGAACACCGGGGAGCTGTTTTTT
CASGTRNTGELFF
>.|.|TRBJ1-6|15|TRBV7-2
TGTGCCAGCAGCTTAACTGCACCTGGTAATTCACCCCTCCACTTT
CASSLTAPGNSPLHF
>.|.|TRBJ1-6|13|TRBV2
TGTGCCAGCAGTGTGCAGGGTCCTTCACCCCTCCACTTT
CASSVQGPSPLHF
>.|.|TRBJ1-2|15|TRBV28
TGTGCCAGCAGTTTACCCAGGGAAGCTAACTATGGCTACACCTTC
CASSLPREANYGYTF
>TRBD1|.|TRBJ1-6|14|TRBV3-1/TRBV3-2
TGTGCCAGCAGCTACGGACAGGGAGGGGCACCCCTCCACTTT
CASSYGQGGAPLHF
>TRBD1|.|TRBJ1-2|14|TRBV3-1/TRBV3-2
TGTGCCAGCAGCCAGGAGGGGACAGGGGGTGGCTACACCTTC
CASSQEGTGGGYTF
>TRBD1|.|TRBJ1-5|16|TRBV4-1
TGCGCCAGCAGTAGGGTTCTTGGACAGGGCACTCAGCCCCAGCATTTT
CASSRVLGQGTQPQHF
>.|.|TRBJ1-3|14|TRBV29-1
TGCAGCGTTCGACCTACAGGCGCTGGAAACACCATATATTTT
CSVRPTGAGNTIYF
>TRBD1|.|TRBJ2-7|14|TRBV14
TGTGCCAGCAGCCCCGGGACAGCCTATTACGAGCAGTACTTC
CASSPGTAYYEQYF
>TRBD2|.|TRBJ2-7|13|TRBV12-5
TGTGCTAGTGGTCAAGGGACTAGCGGCGAGCAGTACTTC
CASGQGTSGEQYF
>.|.|TRBJ2-1|15|TRBV4-2
TGTGCCAGCAGCCAAGCGAAAATAGACTACAATGAGCAGTTCTTC
CASSQAKIDYNEQFF
>.|.|TRBJ2-5|12|TRBV10-1
TGCGCCAGCAGTGATACCAGGACAGTCCAGTACTTC
CASSDTRTVQYF
>TRBD2|.|TRBJ2-3|16|TRBV2
TGTGCCAGCAGTGGGGTGGCGGGAGATATTAAAGATACGCAGTATTTT
CASSGVAGDIKDTQYF
>TRBD2|once|TRBJ2-7|16|TRBV7-6
TGTGCCAGCAGCTCCGGGACTAGCGGGAGATCCTACGAGCAGTACTTC
CASSSGTSGRSYEQYF
>TRBD1|.|TRBJ1-3|17|TRBV14
TGTGCCAGCAGCCTACACCAAGGACAGGGCTATGGAAACACCATATATTTT
CASSLHQGQGYGNTIYF
>.|.|TRBJ2-2|16|TRBV3-1/TRBV3-2
TGTGCCAGCAGCCATGAAAGGAGGGCCTTGGGCGGGGAGCTGTTTTTT
CASSHERRALGGELFF
>.|.|TRBJ2-5|16|TRBV2
TGTGCCAGCAGAGACCAGATACTAGGCGCTCAAGAGACCCAGTACTTC
CASRDQILGAQETQYF
>.|once|TRBJ1-2|13|TRBV10-1
TGCGCCAGCAGCCCGGACAGATTCTATGGCTACACCTTC
CASSPDRFYGYTF
>TRBD2|.|TRBJ2-5|16|TRBV2
TGTGCCAGCAGTGAAACTAGCGGGGGGGACCAAGAGACCCAGTACTTC
CASSETSGGDQETQYF
>TRBD1|.|TRBJ1-6|17|TRBV27
TGTGCCAGCAGTTTAAGATTAGTCGGGACAGTAAATTCACCCCTCCACTTT
CASSLRLVGTVNSPLHF
>.|.|TRBJ1-2|15|TRBV5-4
TGTGCCAGCAGCTTGGATCCGGGGATGAGCTATGGCTACACCTTC
CASSLDPGMSYGYTF
>.|once|TRBJ1-3|18|TRBV21-1
TGTGCCAGCAGCAAAAACAACCGGGACAGCGTCTCTGGAAACACCATATATTTT
CASSKNNRDSVSGNTIYF
>.|.|TRBJ1-1|16|TRBV5-5
TGTGCCAGCAGCTTGGAGTCTCGGCCCGGAGGAACTGAAGCTTTCTTT
CASSLESRPGGTEAFF
>.|.|TRBJ1-2|14|TRBV5-5
TGTGCCAGCAGCCGATTGACAGTGCGATATGGCTACACCTTC
CASSRLTVRYGYTF